The 12 T cell receptor beta chains given below trace back to one sample, sequenced in a study of identical twins. Each CDR3 protein gets one entry after TCRdb re-called the 5' RACE reads with MiXCR. Of 150,000 or so distinct CDR3 sequences listed, under 4.5% are singletons. Sequencing input: memory T cells sorted from blood. These receptor sequences come from a man aged 18 to 30 in good health.

This clonotype has a count of ten or more. Here the CDR3 DNA reads TGCGCCAGCAGGCCAGACCGGACAGGTCCTCTCTCTGGGGCCAACGTCCTGACTTTC. It codes for CASRPDRTGPLSGANVLTF. The V gene is TRBV5-1, the J gene TRBJ2-6; 7 bases match TRBD1. The CDR3 loop spans 19 amino acids. Germline CDR1 SGHRS, CDR2 YFSETQ. The V gene end was trimmed by 5 bases and the J gene end by 0 bases; junction bases not matched to a gene: 14.

This clonotype was seen ten or more times. In nucleotides, the CDR3 is TGTGCCAGCACTGGACAGGGGTGGGGTGGCTACACCTTC. It is translated as CASTGQGWGGYTF. The chain recombines TRBV25-1 with TRBJ1-2; TRBD1 aligns across 9 bases. Germline lookup yields CDR1 MGHDK and CDR2 SYGVNS. The CDR3 covers 13 residues. Unmatched junction bases numbered 7, after V lost 7 bases and J lost 7 bases.

This clonotype was picked up many times. This chain uses TRBV7-8 with TRBJ1-4; D might be TRBD1 (5 bases). Germline assignment: CDR1 SGHVS and CDR2 FQNEAQ. Trimming cost V 7 bases and J 13 bases, with 13 bases left between them. This CDR3 spans 11 amino acids. CDR3 sequence (DNA): TGTGCCAGCACCCTCGGCAGGGTACTGTTTTTT. It yields the protein CASTLGRVLFF.

This clonotype was detected ten times or more. The chain employs TRBV20-1 and TRBJ2-1; TRBD2 agrees at 16 bases. The CDR3 has 17 residues. The germline gives CDR1 DFQATT, CDR2 SNEGSKA (reference sequence). Unmatched junction bases numbered 7, after V lost 5 bases and J lost 3 bases. The CDR3 here is CSAPGLAGGPYYNEQFF. DNA for the CDR3: TGCAGTGCTCCGGGACTAGCGGGAGGGCCGTACTACAATGAGCAGTTCTTC.

In this sample, this clonotype turned up many times. This chain joins TRBV29-1 and TRBJ2-3; the D call may be TRBD1 or TRBD2 (5 bases each). Germline-derived CDR1 and CDR2 are SQVTM and ANQGSEA. The V and J ends lost 7 bases and 6 bases respectively, with 11 bases between them. The CDR3 is 11 amino acids. The CDR3 DNA reads TGCAGCGGGTTTAGGGACGATACGCAGTATTTT. Translated: CSGFRDDTQYF.

This clonotype was seen at least ten times. This chain uses TRBV27 with TRBJ2-1; D is unresolved. V dropped 0 bases and J dropped 0 bases, with 15 bases sitting between them. The CDR3 has 18 residues. Germline V lookup: CDR1 MNHEY, CDR2 SMNVEV (reference sequence). The CDR3 coding sequence is TGTGCCAGCAGTTTATCGCGGTCTTTCCGAAACTCCTACAATGAGCAGTTCTTC. It is translated as CASSLSRSFRNSYNEQFF.

This clonotype came up many times. The chain uses TRBV6-1 and TRBJ2-2; 7 bases agree with TRBD1. CDR3 size: 13 residues. V gave up 6 bases and J gave up 9 bases; unmatched junction bases: 7. Germline-derived CDR1 and CDR2 are MNHNS and SASEGT. The CDR3 region is CASRRQGDRELFF. The DNA for the CDR3 is TGTGCCAGCAGGAGACAGGGAGACCGGGAGCTGTTTTTT.

This clonotype was picked up many times. The CDR3 is CATSRDSGDSNQPQHF. CDR3 coding DNA: TGTGCCACCAGCAGAGATTCAGGGGACAGCAATCAGCCCCAGCATTTT. This rearrangement joins TRBV15 to TRBJ1-5; D perhaps matches TRBD1 (6 bases). The germline V gene has CDR1 LNHNV and CDR2 YYDKDF (reference sequence). Trimming pared 0 bases from V and 1 base from J, leaving 10 bases between. The CDR3 extends over 16 amino acids.

The chain couples TRBV7-9 to TRBJ2-7; 11 bases fit TRBD2. With V trimmed by 6 bases and J by 5 bases, 6 bases remained unmatched. CDR3 length: 14 residues. Germline lookup yields CDR1 SEHNR and CDR2 FQNEAQ (reference sequence). This CDR3 reads CASRLTSGSHEQYF. CDR3 nucleotide sequence: TGTGCCAGCAGGCTCACTAGCGGGAGCCACGAGCAGTACTTC.

In this sample, this clonotype turned up many times. J is TRBJ1-1 and V is TRBV15; D remains unclear. This CDR3 comprises 13 residues. Trimming removed 1 base at V and 7 bases at J, with 10 bases between. The V gene's germline CDR1 is LNHNV and CDR2 YYDKDF (reference sequence). As DNA, the CDR3 is TGTGCCACCAGCAGAGTAAGGCTCGGTGAAGCTTTCTTT. It translates to CATSRVRLGEAFF.

Ten or more counts support this clonotype. This chain uses TRBV20-1 with TRBJ1-3; 7 bases fit TRBD1. Germline V CDR1 and CDR2: DFQATT, SNEGSKA (reference sequence). V shed 5 bases, J shed 1 base, and the junction held 8 bases outside the gene matches. The length of the CDR3 is 15 residues. CDR3: CSAYTGTASGNTIYF. CDR3 sequence (DNA): TGCAGTGCTTATACCGGGACAGCGTCTGGAAACACCATATATTTT.

The sample holds many counts of this clonotype. The J gene is TRBJ2-3, the V gene TRBV7-6; D ambiguous. CDR1 SGHVS and CDR2 FNYEAQ come from the germline V gene. V lost 2 bases to trimming and J lost 1 base, with 7 bases between them. This CDR3 has 14 residues. The CDR3 protein is CASSLRVGTDTQYF. CDR3 DNA: TGTGCCAGCAGCTTACGGGTGGGCACAGATACGCAGTATTTT. Together with reference TRBV7-6 and TRBJ2-3, the CDR3 gives the full variable domain: GAGVSQSPRYKVTKRGQDVALRCDPISGHVSLYWYRQALGQGPEFLTYFNYEAQQDKSGLPNDRFSAERPEGSISTLTIQRTEQRDSAMYRCASSLRVGTDTQYFGPGTRLTVL.